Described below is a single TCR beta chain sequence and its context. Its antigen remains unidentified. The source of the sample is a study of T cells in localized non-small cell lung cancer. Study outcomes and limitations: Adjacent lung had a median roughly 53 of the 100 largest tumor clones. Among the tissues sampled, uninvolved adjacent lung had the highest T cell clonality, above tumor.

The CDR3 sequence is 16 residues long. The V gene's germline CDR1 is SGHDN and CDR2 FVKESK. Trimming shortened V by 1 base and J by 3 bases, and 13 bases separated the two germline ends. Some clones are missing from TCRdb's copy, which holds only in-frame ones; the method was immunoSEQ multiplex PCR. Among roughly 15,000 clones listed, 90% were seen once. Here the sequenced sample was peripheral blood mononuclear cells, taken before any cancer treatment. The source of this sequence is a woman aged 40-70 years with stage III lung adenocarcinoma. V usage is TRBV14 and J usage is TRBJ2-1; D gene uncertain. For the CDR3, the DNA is TGTGCCAGCAGCCAAGCCTTTGGGGTTATCTACAATGAGCAGTTCTTC. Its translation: CASSQAFGVIYNEQFF.